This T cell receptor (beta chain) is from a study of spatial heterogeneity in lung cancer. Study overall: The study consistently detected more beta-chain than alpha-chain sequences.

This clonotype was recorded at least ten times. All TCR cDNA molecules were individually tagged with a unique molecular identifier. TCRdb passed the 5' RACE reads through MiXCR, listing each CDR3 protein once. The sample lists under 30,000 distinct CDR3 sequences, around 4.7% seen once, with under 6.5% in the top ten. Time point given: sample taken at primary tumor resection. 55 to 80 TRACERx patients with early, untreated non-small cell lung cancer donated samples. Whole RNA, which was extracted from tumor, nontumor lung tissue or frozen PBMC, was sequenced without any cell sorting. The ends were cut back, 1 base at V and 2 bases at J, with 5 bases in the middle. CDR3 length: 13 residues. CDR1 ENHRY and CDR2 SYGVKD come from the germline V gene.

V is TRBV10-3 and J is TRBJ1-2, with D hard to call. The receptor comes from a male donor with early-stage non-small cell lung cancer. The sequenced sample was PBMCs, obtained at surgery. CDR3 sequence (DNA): TGTGCCATCAGTGAGTGGGGAAACTATGGCTACACCTTC. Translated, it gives CAISEWGNYGYTF.